Listed here is a single T cell receptor beta chain. No antigen is known for it. Base qualities are missing; no much larger clone stands one base away. V was cut back by 1 base and J by 2 bases, leaving a gap of 7 bases between them. CDR1 is given as KGHDR and CDR2 as SFDVKD, both from the germline V gene. Including cysteine and phenylalanine, the CDR3 has 14 amino acids. Only the CDR3 DNA stays, 42 bases, in frame from base 1. The data derive from a study of post-analysis software for immune sequencing data (dated by TCRdb to about 2015). As for the study more broadly: Relapsing-remitting, secondary progressive and progressive-relapsing multiple sclerosis were recorded as disease courses, and subtype annotation was lacking for some patients. A subset of samples was prepared in parallel using single-end sample barcoding, then pooled and co-amplified after Illumina adapter ligation. The patient repertoires were compared against approximately twelve previously published healthy control repertoires obtained from donors aged about 6 to 25 years. The study at large found these results: Patients showed significantly higher frequencies than controls for roughly five TRBV segments, among them TRBV5-6, TRBV5-1 and TRBV20-1. Multiple sclerosis patients had significantly lower normalized Chao1 diversity than controls, a result that suggests substantial peripheral T-cell clonal expansion. The control group was slightly older than the multiple sclerosis patient group. Strong co-clustering of samples prepared in the same batch was shown by direct clustering with F measure, prompting a batch-effect correction.

To demonstrate the VDJtools post-analysis software, TCR beta repertoires were profiled from the peripheral blood of over ten young patients with multiple sclerosis. Multiple sclerosis patients were children and adolescents aged roughly 6 to 17 years. Libraries were prepared through PCR. Sequenced on an Illumina HiSeq 2500. To reduce PCR and sequencing biases, unique molecular identifiers were incorporated into the TCR beta cDNA libraries. Approximately 500,000 cDNA molecules were obtained for every 1 to 10 million input T cells, so each molecule roughly corresponded to one T cell. The same protocol used for the earlier healthy control dataset was applied to prepare and sequence the patient libraries. Samples belonging to the same batch were prepared together, multiplexed and sequenced on a shared HiSeq lane. As for the authors' bioinformatics: MIGEC was used to process the raw barcoded reads, and molecular identifier groups with only a single read were discarded before consensus assembly and CDR3 extraction. Clonotype tables were post-analysed with VDJtools, and diversity was normalized by down-sampling all datasets to the smallest sample size. To correct batch-related cross-sample contamination, repertoire overlap clustering matched CDR3 amino acid sequences but not nucleotide sequences. Using fastp at Q25 and MiXCR, TCRdb reprocessed the public reads and kept productive beta chains. CDR3 protein duplicates are merged, each entry listing the most common genes and DNA. Here the V and J calls rest on TCRdb's processing, not on the authors' analysis. This sample is represented by some 800,000 distinct CDR3 sequences; 46% of them were singletons. Clones ranked in the top ten supply just under 5% of the sample.

This TCR came from a girl under 18 with multiple sclerosis. The chain uses TRBV24-1 and TRBJ2-5; no confident D gene assignment can be made. The specimen sequenced was blood. The CDR3 loop reads CATSDFGLQETQYF. The DNA sequence reads TGTGCCACCAGTGATTTTGGATTACAAGAGACCCAGTACTTC.